The present T cell receptor beta chain was sequenced within a study of cytomegalovirus exposure and HLA in healthy donors. This clone was counted once. The antigen is not known. Findings of the study overall: Analysis was carried out at a later point, and it linked a missense DCLRE1C variant to TCR beta V- and J-gene trimming.

With 8 bases clipped from V and 3 bases from J, the junction kept 2 bases outside the gene matches. The CDR3 sequence is 14 residues long. The V gene's germline CDR1 is MNHNS and CDR2 SASEGT. PCR employed 60 Vbeta and 13 Jbeta primers. Profiling relied on immunoSEQ multiplex PCR, and the TCRdb table lists in-frame clones only, not all of them. The table records some 140,000 clones, roughly 80% of them present only once. The sequence came from a man aged 25-45 years in good health and CMV-seropositive. The chain combines TRBV6-1 with TRBJ2-5, with 14 positions matching TRBD2. The sample consisted of PBMCs. CDR3 bases: TGTGCCAGCGGGGGACTAGCGGGAGAAGAGACCCAGTACTTC. Its protein product is CASGGLAGEETQYF.